This record looks at one T cell receptor (beta chain) sequence and its context. The RNA, roughly 0.5 to 1 ug, was put through reverse transcription using random hexamers. One entry per CDR3 protein results from TCRdb running MiXCR on the immunoSEQ multiplex PCR reads. The data hold roughly 140,000 distinct CDR3 sequences, with 94% observed a single time. The sample originates from a study of CD8 T cells in Susac syndrome. Trimming stripped 1 base from V and 3 bases from J, with 7 bases between. This CDR3 region has 13 residues. The germline CDR1 and CDR2 sequences are GTSNPN and SVGIG (reference sequence).

This chain joins TRBV30 and TRBJ1-5; no clear D gene. Material: CD8+ T cells from PBMCs. The receptor's source is a human donor with multiple sclerosis. This CDR3 is CAWSGTDNQPQHF. The CDR3 DNA follows: TGTGCCTGGAGTGGGACGGACAATCAGCCCCAGCATTTT.